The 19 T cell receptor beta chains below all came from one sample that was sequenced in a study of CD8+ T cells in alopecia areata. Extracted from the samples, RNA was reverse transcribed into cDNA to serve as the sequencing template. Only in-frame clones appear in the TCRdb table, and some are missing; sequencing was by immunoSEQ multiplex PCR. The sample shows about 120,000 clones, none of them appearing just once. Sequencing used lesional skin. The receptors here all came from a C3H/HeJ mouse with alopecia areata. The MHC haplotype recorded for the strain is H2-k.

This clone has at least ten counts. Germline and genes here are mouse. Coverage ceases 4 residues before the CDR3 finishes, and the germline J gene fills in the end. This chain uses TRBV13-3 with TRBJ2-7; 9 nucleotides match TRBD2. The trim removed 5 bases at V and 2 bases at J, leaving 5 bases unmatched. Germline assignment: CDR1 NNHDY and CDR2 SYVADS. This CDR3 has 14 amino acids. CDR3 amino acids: CASRLRTGAYEQYF. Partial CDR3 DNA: TGTGCCAGCAGATTGAGGACTGGGGCCTAT.

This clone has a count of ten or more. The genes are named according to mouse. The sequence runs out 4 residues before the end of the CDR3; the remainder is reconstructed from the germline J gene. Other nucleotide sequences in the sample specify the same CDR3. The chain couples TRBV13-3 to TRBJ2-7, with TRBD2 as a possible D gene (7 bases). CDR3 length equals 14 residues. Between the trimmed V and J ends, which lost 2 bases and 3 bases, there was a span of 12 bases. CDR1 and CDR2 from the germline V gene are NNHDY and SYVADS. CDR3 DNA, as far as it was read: TGTGCCAGCAGTGAAGCTGGGGGCAACTAT. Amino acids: CASSEAGGNY. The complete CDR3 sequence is CASSEAGGNYEQYF.

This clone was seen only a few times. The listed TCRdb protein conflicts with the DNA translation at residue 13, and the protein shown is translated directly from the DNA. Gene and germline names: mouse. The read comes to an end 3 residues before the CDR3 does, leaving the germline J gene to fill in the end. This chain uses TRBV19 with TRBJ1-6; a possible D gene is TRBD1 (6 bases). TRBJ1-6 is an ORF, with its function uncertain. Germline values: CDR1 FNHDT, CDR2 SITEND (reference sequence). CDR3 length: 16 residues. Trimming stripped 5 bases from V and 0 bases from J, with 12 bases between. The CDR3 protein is CASRPGTNSYNSPLYF. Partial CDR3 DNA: TGTGCCAGCAGACCCGGGACAAATTCCTATAATTCGCCC.

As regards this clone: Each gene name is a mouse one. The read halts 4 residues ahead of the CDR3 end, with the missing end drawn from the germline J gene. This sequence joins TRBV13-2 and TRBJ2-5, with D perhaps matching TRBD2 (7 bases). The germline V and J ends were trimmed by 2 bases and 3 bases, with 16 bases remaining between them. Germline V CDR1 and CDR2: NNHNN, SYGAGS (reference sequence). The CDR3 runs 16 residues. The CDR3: CASGENIGGGQDTQYF. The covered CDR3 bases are TGTGCCAGCGGTGAAAACATAGGGGGGGGGCAAGAC.

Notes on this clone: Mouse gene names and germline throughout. CDR3: CASSLVGGSYEQYF. CDR3 DNA, as far as it was read: TGTGCCAGCTCTCTCGTGGGGGGGTCCTAT. This chain joins TRBV12-1 and TRBJ2-7; 8 bases fit TRBD2. The CDR3 end lies 4 residues beyond the end of the read and is filled in from the germline J gene. The ends lost 0 bases at V and 1 base at J; junction bases unmatched: 1. This CDR3 contains 14 residues. Germline CDR1 and CDR2: SGHSN and HYEKVE.

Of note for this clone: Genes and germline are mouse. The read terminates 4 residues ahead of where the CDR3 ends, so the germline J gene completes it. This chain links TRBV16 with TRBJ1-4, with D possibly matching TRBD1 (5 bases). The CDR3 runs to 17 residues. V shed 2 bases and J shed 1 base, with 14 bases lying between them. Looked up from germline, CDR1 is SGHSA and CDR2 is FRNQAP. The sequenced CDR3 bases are TGTGCAAGCAGCTTATCGATCAGACAGAATTCCAACGAA. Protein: CASSLSIRQNSNE. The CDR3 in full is CASSLSIRQNSNERLFF.

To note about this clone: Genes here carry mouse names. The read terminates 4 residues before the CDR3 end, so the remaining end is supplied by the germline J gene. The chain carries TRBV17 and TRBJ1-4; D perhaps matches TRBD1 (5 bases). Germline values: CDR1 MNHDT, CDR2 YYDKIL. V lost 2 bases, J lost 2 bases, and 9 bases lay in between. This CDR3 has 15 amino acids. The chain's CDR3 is CASSRWQGSNERLFF. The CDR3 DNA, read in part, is TGTGCTAGCAGTAGATGGCAGGGATCCAACGAA.

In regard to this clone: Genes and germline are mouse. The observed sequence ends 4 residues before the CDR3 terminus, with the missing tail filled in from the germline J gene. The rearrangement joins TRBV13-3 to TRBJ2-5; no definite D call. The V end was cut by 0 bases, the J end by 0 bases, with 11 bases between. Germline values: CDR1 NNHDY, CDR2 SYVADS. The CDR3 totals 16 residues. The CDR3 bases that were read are TGTGCCAGCAGTGATGCAATAACAATTAACCAAGAC. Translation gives CASSDAITINQD. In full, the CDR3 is CASSDAITINQDTQYF.

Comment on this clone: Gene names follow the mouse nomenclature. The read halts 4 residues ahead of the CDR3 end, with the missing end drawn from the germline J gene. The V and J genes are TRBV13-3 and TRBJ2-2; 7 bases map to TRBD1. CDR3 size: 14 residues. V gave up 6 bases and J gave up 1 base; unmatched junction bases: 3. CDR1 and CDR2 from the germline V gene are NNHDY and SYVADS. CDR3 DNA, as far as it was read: TGTGCCAGCAAAGGGACAGAAAACACCGGG. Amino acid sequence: CASKGTENTG. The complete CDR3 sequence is CASKGTENTGQLYF.

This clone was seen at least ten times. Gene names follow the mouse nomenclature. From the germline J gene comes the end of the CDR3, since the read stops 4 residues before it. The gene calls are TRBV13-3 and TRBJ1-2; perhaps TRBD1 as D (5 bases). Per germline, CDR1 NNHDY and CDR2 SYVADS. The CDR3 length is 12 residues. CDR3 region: CASSEGGDDYTF. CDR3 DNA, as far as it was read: TGTGCCAGCAGTGAGGGGGGAGAC.

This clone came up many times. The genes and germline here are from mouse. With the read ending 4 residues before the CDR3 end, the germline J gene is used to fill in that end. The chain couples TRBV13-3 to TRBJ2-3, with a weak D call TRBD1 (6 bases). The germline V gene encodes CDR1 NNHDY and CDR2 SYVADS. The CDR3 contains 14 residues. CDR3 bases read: TGTGCCAGCAGTGAATCGGGACACCAAGAA. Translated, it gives CASSESGHQE. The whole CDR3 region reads CASSESGHQETLYF.

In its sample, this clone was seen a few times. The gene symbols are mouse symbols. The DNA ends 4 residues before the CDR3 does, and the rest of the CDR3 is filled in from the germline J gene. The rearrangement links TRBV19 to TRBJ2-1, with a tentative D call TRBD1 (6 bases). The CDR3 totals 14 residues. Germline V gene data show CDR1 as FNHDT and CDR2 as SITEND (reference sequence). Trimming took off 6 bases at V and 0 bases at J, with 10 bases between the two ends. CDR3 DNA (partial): TGTGCCAGCATCCCGGACAGTAACTATGCT. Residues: CASIPDSNYA. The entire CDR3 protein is CASIPDSNYAEQFF.

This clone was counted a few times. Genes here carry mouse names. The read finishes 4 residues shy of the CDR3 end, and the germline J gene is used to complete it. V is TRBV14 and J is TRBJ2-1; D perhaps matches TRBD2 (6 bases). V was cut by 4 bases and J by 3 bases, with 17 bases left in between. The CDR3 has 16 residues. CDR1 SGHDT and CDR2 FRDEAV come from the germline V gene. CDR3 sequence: CASSAPSLGLYAEQFF. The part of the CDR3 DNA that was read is TGTGCCAGCAGTGCGCCTTCACTGGGTCTCTATGCT.

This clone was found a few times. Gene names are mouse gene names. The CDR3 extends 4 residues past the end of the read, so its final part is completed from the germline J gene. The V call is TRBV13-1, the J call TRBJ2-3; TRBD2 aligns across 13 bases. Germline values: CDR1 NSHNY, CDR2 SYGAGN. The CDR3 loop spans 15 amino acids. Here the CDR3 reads CASSGTGGARETLYF. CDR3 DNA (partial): TGTGCCAGCAGTGGGACTGGGGGGGCGCGAGAA.

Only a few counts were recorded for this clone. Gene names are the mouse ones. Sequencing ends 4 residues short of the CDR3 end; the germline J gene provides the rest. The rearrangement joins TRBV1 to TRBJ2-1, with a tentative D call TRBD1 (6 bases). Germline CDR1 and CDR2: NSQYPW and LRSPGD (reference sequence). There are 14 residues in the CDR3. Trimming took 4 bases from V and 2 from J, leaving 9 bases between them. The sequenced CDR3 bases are TGCACCTGCAGTGAAGGACAGTACTATGCT. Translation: CTCSEGQYYA. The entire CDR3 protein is CTCSEGQYYAEQFF.

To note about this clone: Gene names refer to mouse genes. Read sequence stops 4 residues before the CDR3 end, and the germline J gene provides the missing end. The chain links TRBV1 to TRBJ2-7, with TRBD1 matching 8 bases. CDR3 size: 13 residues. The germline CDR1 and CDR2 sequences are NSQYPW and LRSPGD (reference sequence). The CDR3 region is CTCRDRDGYEQYF. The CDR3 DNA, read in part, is TGCACCTGCAGGGACAGGGATGGATAT.

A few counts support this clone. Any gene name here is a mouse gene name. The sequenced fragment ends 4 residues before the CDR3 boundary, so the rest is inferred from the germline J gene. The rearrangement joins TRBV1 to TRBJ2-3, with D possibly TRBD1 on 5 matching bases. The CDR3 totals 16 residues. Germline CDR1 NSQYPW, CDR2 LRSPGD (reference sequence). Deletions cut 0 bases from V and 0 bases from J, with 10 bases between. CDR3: CTCSADGQTSAETLYF. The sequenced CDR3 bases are TGCACCTGCAGTGCAGATGGACAAACTAGTGCAGAA. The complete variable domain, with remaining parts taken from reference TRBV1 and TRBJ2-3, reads VTLLEQNPRWRLVPRGQAVNLRCILKNSQYPWMSWYQQDLQKQLQWLFTLRSPGDKEVKSLPGADYLATRVTDTELRLQVANMSQGRTLYCTCSADGQTSAETLYFGSGTRLTVL.

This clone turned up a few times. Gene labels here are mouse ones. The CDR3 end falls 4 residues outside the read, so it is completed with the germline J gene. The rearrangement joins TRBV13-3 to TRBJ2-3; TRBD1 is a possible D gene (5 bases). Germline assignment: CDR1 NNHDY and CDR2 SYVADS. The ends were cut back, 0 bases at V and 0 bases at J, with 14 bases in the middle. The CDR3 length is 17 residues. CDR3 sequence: CASSDARQPGSAETLYF. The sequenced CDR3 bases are TGTGCCAGCAGTGATGCAAGACAGCCGGGTAGTGCAGAA.

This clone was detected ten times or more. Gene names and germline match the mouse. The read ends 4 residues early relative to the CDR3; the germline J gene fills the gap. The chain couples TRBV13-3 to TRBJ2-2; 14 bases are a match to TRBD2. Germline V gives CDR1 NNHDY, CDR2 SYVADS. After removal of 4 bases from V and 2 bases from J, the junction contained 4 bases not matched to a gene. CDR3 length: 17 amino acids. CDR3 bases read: TGTGCCAGCAGTCCGGGACTGGGGGGGCGCAACACCGGG. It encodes CASSPGLGGRNTG. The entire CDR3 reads CASSPGLGGRNTGQLYF.